Listed below are T cell receptor beta chains from one sample, sequenced in a study of OX40 agonist ivuxolimab in advanced cancers. Method: immunoSEQ multiplex PCR; TCRdb's copy keeps in-frame clones and lacks some. This table has about 30,000 clones, 80% to 90% appearing once. Material: CD4+ or CD8+ T cells sorted from blood, obtained in a trial of the OX40 agonist ivuxolimab. These receptors were taken from an adult with an advanced solid tumor such as melanoma, head and neck, liver or kidney cancer. Both conserved end residues are part of each CDR3.

v_call	cdr3_length	j_call	cdr3_aa
TRBV5-8	17	TRBJ1-1	CASSLERGGQGNTEAFF
TRBV28	16	TRBJ2-3	CASSRLTGQVIDTQYF
TRBV19	13	TRBJ2-1	CASSFAGGNEQFF
TRBV2	15	TRBJ1-2	CASSLGQGAGYGYTF
TRBV28	15	TRBJ2-7	CASSWGGTGSYEQYF
TRBV4-1	17	TRBJ2-1	CASSQAPLAGGPNEQFF
TRBV4-3	15	TRBJ1-6	CASSHNTGLGSPLHF
TRBV6-1	15	TRBJ2-6	CASSDWGAGANVLTF
TRBV6-1	13	TRBJ2-3	CASTLTRGDTQYF
TRBV6-4	13	TRBJ2-3	CASSERAALTQYF
TRBV29-1	15	TRBJ2-5	CSVERDRGPKETQYF
TRBV10-2	14	TRBJ2-1	CATYKLSGSNEQFF
TRBV2	14	TRBJ2-2	CASHVAGVAGELFF
TRBV5-1	15	TRBJ1-2	CASSLAGQGNYGYTF
TRBV7-6	16	TRBJ2-7	CASSLGSQGAGGEQYF
TRBV5-5	13	TRBJ1-2	CASSQGQGYGYTF
TRBV4-1	15	TRBJ1-2	CASSPGDRGNYGYTF
TRBV18	13	TRBJ2-7	CASSEGGGLGQYF
TRBV6-5	14	TRBJ1-4	CASSERRDGEKLFF
TRBV9	15	TRBJ1-6	CASSPGQGYNSPLHF
TRBV28	12	TRBJ1-2	CASSFSGYGYTF
TRBV7-8	15	TRBJ1-5	CASSPDRGSNQPQHF
TRBV19	16	TRBJ2-7	CASSMDGTGYSYEQYF
TRBV6-6	15	TRBJ2-1	CASSSGRPPYNEQFF
TRBV29-1	12	TRBJ2-1	CSVEGRYNEQFF
TRBV18	15	TRBJ1-4	CASSHDTATNEKLFF
TRBV14	16	TRBJ1-4	CASSQEDRVRGEKLFF
TRBV6-6	15	TRBJ2-7	CASRPTSGGHYEQYF
TRBV10-3	15	TRBJ1-2	CAISADRMTGYGYTF
TRBV1	16	TRBJ2-3	CTSSRSGLARADTQYF
TRBV6-1	15	TRBJ2-7	CASSERWQEAYEQYF
TRBV6-5	15	TRBJ1-1	CASTLTPAINTEAFF
TRBV5-1	12	TRBJ1-1	CASSTGSTEAFF
TRBV5-4	12	TRBJ2-5	CATTRQGETQYF
TRBV30	15	TRBJ1-1	CAWSVKSAGGREAFF
TRBV15	16	TRBJ2-7	CATSRPVSGSKEEQYF
TRBV7-9	13	TRBJ1-5	CASSLVGDQPQHF
TRBV27	22	TRBJ2-1	CASSFPGREWFYLPYSYNEQFF
TRBV29-1	12	TRBJ1-2	CSVWTGNYGYTF
TRBV5-1	15	TRBJ2-1	CASSPGQGSYNEQFF
TRBV7-6	13	TRBJ2-2	CASSPLWEGGLFF
TRBV5-4	15	TRBJ2-1	CASSSRLAGENEQFF
TRBV7-2	15	TRBJ2-1	CASSLVSGSRSEQFF
TRBV27	15	TRBJ1-2	CASSLSGNTNYGYTF
TRBV7-9	12	TRBJ1-2	CASRPDDYGYTF
TRBV7-9	15	TRBJ2-2	CASSRTSTNTGELFF
TRBV5-4	17	TRBJ2-6	CASRTAEKSSGANVLTF
TRBV7-2	14	TRBJ1-2	CASSAGQALYGYTF
TRBV28	13	TRBJ2-4	CASRSGSIYIQYF
TRBV10-1	13	TRBJ2-7	CASSESNTLEQYF
TRBV13	16	TRBJ1-2	CASSRISTTRVVGYTF
TRBV29-1	12	TRBJ1-2	CSVGDYTGGYTF
TRBV19	15	TRBJ2-1	CASSSGQGLLNEQFF
TRBV6-5	13	TRBJ1-2	CASSQGQIGGYTF
TRBV28	13	TRBJ1-1	CASYNPPRTEAFF
TRBV28	12	TRBJ1-1	CASRQGQGRAFF
TRBV9	19	TRBJ1-2	CASSAASGTGLMSPLGYTF
TRBV9	15	TRBJ2-3	CASSGAFLQADTQYF